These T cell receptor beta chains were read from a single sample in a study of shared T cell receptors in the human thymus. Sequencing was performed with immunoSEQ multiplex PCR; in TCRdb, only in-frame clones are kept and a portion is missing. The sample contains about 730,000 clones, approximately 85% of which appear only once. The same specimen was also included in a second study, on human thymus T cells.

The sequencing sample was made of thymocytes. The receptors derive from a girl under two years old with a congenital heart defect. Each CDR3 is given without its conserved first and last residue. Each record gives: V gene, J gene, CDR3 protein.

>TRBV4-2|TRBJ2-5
ASSQDQEGPNQETQY
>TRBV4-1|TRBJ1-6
ASSQRPARGPLH
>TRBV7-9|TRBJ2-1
ASSAVRGGNNEQF
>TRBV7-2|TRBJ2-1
ASSPGLAGGPKFNEQF
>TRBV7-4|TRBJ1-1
ATPDRVNTEAF
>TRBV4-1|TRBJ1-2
ASSSRTGSRGYT
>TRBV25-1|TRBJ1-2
ASSARRGIDYGYT
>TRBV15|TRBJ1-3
ATQLQGLSGNTIY
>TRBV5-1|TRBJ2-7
ASSHGDEQY
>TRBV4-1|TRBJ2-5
ASSPTGQETQY
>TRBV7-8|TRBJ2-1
ASSLSSGEQF
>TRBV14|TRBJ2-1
ASSRDRVAYNEQF
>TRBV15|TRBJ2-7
ATSREGQGYEQY
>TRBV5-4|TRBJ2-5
ASGHSGGGTQY
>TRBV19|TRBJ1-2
ATSSWSNYGYT
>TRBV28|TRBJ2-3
ASSVMTHADTQY
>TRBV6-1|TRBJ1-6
ASSDRAEAYNSPLH
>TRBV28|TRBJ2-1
ASKEKDIFSSYNEQF
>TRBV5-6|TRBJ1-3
ASSLPQGGNTIY
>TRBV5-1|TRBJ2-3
ASSLGGGAITDTQY
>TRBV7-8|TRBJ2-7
ASSLPRTGRREQY
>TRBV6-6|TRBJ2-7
ASSYPIPGLLYEQY
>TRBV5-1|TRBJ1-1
ASSQRAMENTEAF
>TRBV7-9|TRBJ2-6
ASVPGQDFSGANVLT
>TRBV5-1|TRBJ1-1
ASSSRGNTEAF
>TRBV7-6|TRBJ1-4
ASSLERDRLPEKLF
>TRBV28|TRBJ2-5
ASSFRRFSGGQETQY
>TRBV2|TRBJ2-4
ASSGGLAKNIQY
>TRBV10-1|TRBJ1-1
ASSESKTGRGTEAF
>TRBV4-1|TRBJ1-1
ASSQVTRQGTGILWGNTEAF
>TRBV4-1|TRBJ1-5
ASSQAPGGSGQPQH
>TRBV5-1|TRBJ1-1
ASSFEGSGGNTEAF
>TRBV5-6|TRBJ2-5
ASSQAPQGGREASETQY
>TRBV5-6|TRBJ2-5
ASSGESLAGADNEAQY
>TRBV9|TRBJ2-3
ASSVEGGQGIDTQY
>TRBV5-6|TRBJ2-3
ASNPSGVAGEGDTQY
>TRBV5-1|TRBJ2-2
ASRLSGEFATGELF
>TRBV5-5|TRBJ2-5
ASSNDPGTGARETQY
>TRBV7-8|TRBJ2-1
ASSLGVAGEQF
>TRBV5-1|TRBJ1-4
ASSSYRDSSNEKLF
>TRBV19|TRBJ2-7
ASSIGGDRAWAYEQY
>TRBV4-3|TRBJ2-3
ASSQGSGGNTPQLDTQY
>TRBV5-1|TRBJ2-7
ASSLFETSGDYEQY
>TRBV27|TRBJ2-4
ASSFRGGRAQIAKNIQY
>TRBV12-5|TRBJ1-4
ASGLVGERGEKLF
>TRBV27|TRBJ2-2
ASSKNLAGGQLAGELF
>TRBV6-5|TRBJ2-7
ASSYSGETKNYEQY
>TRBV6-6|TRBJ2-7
ASSPFAEQY